These 17 T cell receptor beta chains were all obtained from the same sample, sequenced in a study of radiotherapy plus CTLA-4 blockade in lung cancer. This table comes from immunoSEQ multiplex PCR, and its TCRdb copy is limited to in-frame clones, with some not included. This table holds about 120,000 clones, approximately 80% found once. Sample: peripheral blood, taken from a patient treated with radiotherapy plus ipilimumab. The source is a human donor with non-small cell lung cancer who had a partial response to radiotherapy plus ipilimumab.

The chain couples TRBV11-3 to TRBJ2-2; a possible D gene is TRBD1 (5 bases). The germline V gene has CDR1 SGHNT and CDR2 YENEEA. V was pared by 5 bases and J by 1 base, with 14 bases between. This CDR3 spans 16 amino acids. DNA for the CDR3: TGTGCCAGCAGCGCTCTGGCAGGGATGAACACCGGGGAGCTGTTTTTT. It specifies CASSALAGMNTGELFF.

In regard to this clone: The same CDR3 also results from other DNA sequences found in this sample. The chain employs TRBV27 and TRBJ2-3, with D hard to call. In germline, CDR1 is MNHEY, CDR2 SMNVEV (reference sequence). The CDR3 totals 12 residues. V was pared by 4 bases and J by 2 bases, with 4 bases between. The CDR3 bases are TGTGCCAGCAGTTCATTCACAGATACGCAGTATTTT. This translates into CASSSFTDTQYF.

The CDR3 DNA follows: TGTGCCAGCAGTTGGGGACTAGCGGGAGTCTCAGATACGCAGTATTTT. Translated: CASSWGLAGVSDTQYF. V usage is TRBV6-5 and J usage is TRBJ2-3, with 14 bases lining up with TRBD2. CDR3 length equals 16 residues. With 4 bases clipped from V and 4 bases from J, the junction kept 4 bases outside the gene matches. Looked up from germline, CDR1 is MNHEY and CDR2 is SVGAGI.

This clone was counted only a few times. V gene TRBV30 combines with J gene TRBJ2-1; 11 nucleotides agree with TRBD2. The CDR3 is 15 amino acids. CDR1 and CDR2 (germline): GTSNPN, SVGIG (reference sequence). V shed 5 bases, J shed 5 bases, and the junction held 8 bases outside the gene matches. CDR3 sequence (DNA): TGTGCCTGGGACACCGGGACTAGCGGTAACAATGAGCAGTTCTTC. Its translation is CAWDTGTSGNNEQFF.

This clone appeared a single time. The rearrangement uses TRBV6-5 and TRBJ2-7, with D possibly TRBD2 on 6 matching bases. Germline CDR1 reads MNHEY; CDR2 reads SVGAGI. V was clipped by 8 bases and J by 1 base, with 12 bases between them. The CDR3 sequence is 13 residues long. The CDR3 region has the DNA TGTGCCAGCGCTCGGGAGAGATCCTACGAGCAGTACTTC. Its protein product is CASARERSYEQYF.

The genes are TRBV4-1 and TRBJ1-3; 7 bases fit TRBD1. Trimming at V came to 3 bases and at J to 6 bases, leaving 5 bases not matched to a gene. CDR3 length: 14 residues. Germline V gives CDR1 MGHRA, CDR2 YSYEKL. CDR3 amino acids: CASSQATGANTIYF. DNA for the CDR3: TGCGCCAGCAGCCAGGCTACAGGGGCAAACACCATATATTTT.

The chain links TRBV7-2 to TRBJ1-5; tentative D call: TRBD1 (6 bases). This CDR3 region has 15 residues. CDR1 is SGHTA and CDR2 is FQGNSA in the germline V gene. Trimming pared 5 bases from V and 7 bases from J, leaving 18 bases between. The DNA for the CDR3 is TGTGCCAGCAGCCCTACAGGGACGGCAAGCCAGCCCCAGCATTTT. This encodes CASSPTGTASQPQHF. The variable domain in full, with the rest retrieved from reference TRBV7-2 and TRBJ1-5, is GAGVSQSPSNKVTEKGKDVELRCDPISGHTALYWYRQSLGQGLEFLIYFQGNSAPDKSGLPSDRFSAERTGGSVSTLTIQRTQQEDSAVYLCASSPTGTASQPQHFGDGTRLSIL.

DNA of the CDR3: TGTGCCAGCAGCTTAGCTAGAGGACAAGAGACCCAGTACTTC. Translating gives CASSLARGQETQYF. The rearrangement joins TRBV7-9 to TRBJ2-5, with D uncertain. Looked up from germline, CDR1 is SEHNR and CDR2 is FQNEAQ (reference sequence). Trimming took off 0 bases at V and 2 bases at J, with 7 bases between the two ends. The CDR3 loop spans 14 amino acids.

This clone was seen a single time. Here the CDR3 reads CASSSGSFTDTQYF. In DNA form, the CDR3 reads TGTGCCAGCAGTTCGGGGAGCTTTACAGATACGCAGTATTTT. This sequence joins TRBV25-1 and TRBJ2-3; D is perhaps TRBD2 (5 bases). The CDR3 sequence is 14 residues long. Trimming took 5 bases from V and 3 from J, leaving 12 bases between them. CDR1 and CDR2 from the germline V gene are MGHDK and SYGVNS.

The chain has TRBV27 and TRBJ2-1; 13 nucleotides line up with TRBD2. From germline, CDR1 is MNHEY and CDR2 SMNVEV (reference sequence). Trimming at V came to 3 bases and at J to 9 bases, leaving 14 bases not matched to a gene. The CDR3 totals 18 residues. The CDR3 protein is CASSFRGSIRTSGSEQFF. CDR3 nucleotides: TGTGCCAGCAGTTTTCGGGGGTCTATTAGGACTAGCGGGAGTGAGCAGTTCTTC.

J is TRBJ1-5 and V is TRBV19, with 8 bases that match TRBD1. Per germline, CDR1 LNHDA and CDR2 SQIVND (reference sequence). Losses at the gene ends were 1 base for V and 6 bases for J; bases not matched to a gene: 8. CDR3 length: 16 residues. Here the CDR3 DNA reads TGTGCCAGTAGTATAGGGACAGGGAGCGGCATTCAGCCCCAGCATTTT. Translated, it gives CASSIGTGSGIQPQHF. The full variable domain, its missing parts supplied by reference TRBV19 and TRBJ1-5, is DGGITQSPKYLFRKEGQNVTLSCEQNLNHDAMYWYRQDPGQGLRLIYYSQIVNDFQKGDIAEGYSVSREKKESFPLTVTSAQKNPTAFYLCASSIGTGSGIQPQHFGDGTRLSIL.

The chain couples TRBV5-6 to TRBJ1-1; 7 bases are a match to TRBD1. Germline V gene lookup returns CDR1 SGHDT and CDR2 YYEEEE. Trimming cost V 1 base and J 6 bases; bases outside gene matches: 9. The CDR3 is made up of 15 amino acids. As DNA, the CDR3 is TGTGCCAGCAGCTTGACAGGGGAGTTGGTGGCTGAAGCTTTCTTT. Protein: CASSLTGELVAEAFF. Together with reference TRBV5-6 and TRBJ1-1, the CDR3 gives the full variable domain: DAGVTQSPTHLIKTRGQQVTLRCSPKSGHDTVSWYQQALGQGPQFIFQYYEEEERQRGNFPDRFSGHQFPNYSSELNVNALLLGDSALYLCASSLTGELVAEAFFGQGTRLTVV.

This chain joins TRBV19 and TRBJ2-7; 9 bases align to TRBD1. CDR3 length: 16 amino acids. Germline values: CDR1 LNHDA, CDR2 SQIVND (reference sequence). The V and J ends lost 5 bases and 3 bases, in that order; junction bases with no gene match: 11. The CDR3 DNA is TGTGCCAGTAGTCCAGCACAGGGGGCGCGCCTCTACGAGCAGTACTTC. This codes for CASSPAQGARLYEQYF.

A few counts support this clone. The chain couples TRBV4-1 to TRBJ1-1; possible D gene TRBD1, 6 bases. This CDR3 is built from 14 residues. Trimming removed 4 bases at V and 7 bases at J, with 16 bases between. CDR1 and CDR2 (germline): MGHRA, YSYEKL. CDR3 amino acids: CASSRTRTVGEAFF. The DNA for the CDR3 is TGCGCCAGCAGCCGGACCAGGACAGTAGGTGAAGCTTTCTTT.

The genes are TRBV29-1 and TRBJ1-2, with D perhaps TRBD1 (5 bases). V was trimmed by 6 bases and J by 8 bases, leaving 10 bases between them. The germline CDR1 and CDR2 sequences are SQVTM and ANQGSEA. CDR3 length: 10 residues. The CDR3 reads CSVTGNGYTF. CDR3 nucleotide sequence: TGCAGCGTCACAGGAAACGGCTACACCTTC.

The J gene is TRBJ1-3, the V gene TRBV6-6; D unclear. From germline, CDR1 is MNHNY and CDR2 SVGAGI (reference sequence). V was pared by 5 bases and J by 4 bases, with 12 bases between. This CDR3 contains 14 residues. This CDR3 is CASSTSGLGNTIYF. CDR3 in DNA: TGTGCCAGCAGTACATCGGGATTAGGAAACACCATATATTTT.

This rearrangement joins TRBV18 to TRBJ1-5; D is uncertain. The CDR3 has 15 residues. Trimming took 2 bases from V and 3 from J, leaving 11 bases between them. Germline loops: CDR1 KGHSH, CDR2 LQKENI. In DNA form, the CDR3 reads TGTGCCAGCTCACCAGCCAGTGTCGACAATCAGCCCCAGCATTTT. This translates into CASSPASVDNQPQHF.